Listed below are T cell receptor beta chains from one sample, sequenced in a study of cytomegalovirus exposure and HLA in healthy donors. Produced via immunoSEQ multiplex PCR; TCRdb's table is partial and in-frame only. This sample has approximately 93,000 clones, with about 81% found just once. Sequenced material: PBMCs. These TCRs come from a woman aged 40 to 55 in good health and CMV-seronegative. The CDR3 runs from the conserved cysteine through the conserved F or W. The D gene is left open where the match is weak. Not every row has a clone size; where given, it reads once, few, many or a size class.

d_gene: TRBD2; abundance: .; j_gene: TRBJ2-7; v_gene: TRBV28; CDR3aa: CASSVRTSGIYEQYF; CDR3nt: TGTGCCAGCAGCGTTCGGACTAGCGGGATCTACGAGCAGTACTTC
d_gene: .; abundance: .; j_gene: TRBJ1-2; v_gene: TRBV6-5; CDR3aa: CASSRDKKNYGYTF; CDR3nt: TGTGCCAGCAGCCGGGACAAAAAAAACTATGGCTACACCTTC
d_gene: .; abundance: .; j_gene: TRBJ2-6; v_gene: TRBV6-4; CDR3aa: CASSEQSGANVLTF; CDR3nt: TGTGCCAGCAGTGAACAGTCTGGGGCCAACGTCCTGACTTTC
d_gene: TRBD1; abundance: .; j_gene: TRBJ2-7; v_gene: TRBV27; CDR3aa: CASSLDRAKTDEQYF; CDR3nt: TGTGCCAGCAGTTTAGACAGGGCAAAAACAGACGAGCAGTACTTC
d_gene: TRBD1; abundance: .; j_gene: TRBJ1-4; v_gene: TRBV27; CDR3aa: CASSLTGGSEKLFF; CDR3nt: TGTGCCAGCAGTCTTACAGGGGGGAGTGAAAAACTGTTTTTT
d_gene: TRBD2; abundance: once; j_gene: TRBJ2-7; v_gene: TRBV5-4; CDR3aa: CASSGLAGGPGIHEQYF; CDR3nt: TGTGCCAGCAGTGGACTAGCGGGAGGGCCTGGGATCCACGAGCAGTACTTC
d_gene: TRBD2; abundance: .; j_gene: TRBJ2-3; v_gene: TRBV14; CDR3aa: CASSPLAGGPDTQYF; CDR3nt: TGTGCCAGCAGCCCACTAGCGGGAGGGCCAGATACGCAGTATTTT
d_gene: TRBD1; abundance: .; j_gene: TRBJ1-4; v_gene: TRBV5-6; CDR3aa: CASSPPGQGSEKLFF; CDR3nt: TGTGCCAGCAGCCCACCGGGACAGGGAAGTGAAAAACTGTTTTTT
d_gene: TRBD2; abundance: .; j_gene: TRBJ2-1; v_gene: TRBV29-1; CDR3aa: CSVRPSGTYDEQFF; CDR3nt: TGCAGCGTCAGACCTAGCGGGACCTATGATGAGCAGTTCTTC
d_gene: .; abundance: .; j_gene: TRBJ1-6; v_gene: TRBV6-4; CDR3aa: CASDYRVRISPLHF; CDR3nt: TGTGCCAGCGACTACAGGGTTCGTATTTCACCCCTCCACTTT
d_gene: TRBD2; abundance: .; j_gene: TRBJ2-2; v_gene: TRBV28; CDR3aa: CASSSRTSFPNTGELFF; CDR3nt: TGTGCCAGCAGTTCGCGGACTAGCTTCCCGAACACCGGGGAGCTGTTTTTT
d_gene: .; abundance: .; j_gene: TRBJ2-1; v_gene: TRBV18; CDR3aa: CASSPRGLYNEQFF; CDR3nt: TGTGCCAGCTCACCACGAGGCCTCTACAATGAGCAGTTCTTC
d_gene: .; abundance: .; j_gene: TRBJ1-1; v_gene: TRBV6-6; CDR3aa: CASSSADSFEAFF; CDR3nt: TGTGCCAGCAGTTCCGCGGACAGCTTTGAAGCTTTCTTT
d_gene: TRBD2; abundance: .; j_gene: TRBJ2-2; v_gene: TRBV4-2; CDR3aa: CASSPRTRANTGELFF; CDR3nt: TGTGCCAGCAGCCCCCGGACTAGGGCGAACACCGGGGAGCTGTTTTTT
d_gene: TRBD1; abundance: .; j_gene: TRBJ1-3; v_gene: TRBV5-1; CDR3aa: CASSLRTGEGNTIYF; CDR3nt: TGCGCCAGCAGCTTAAGGACAGGTGAAGGAAACACCATATATTTT
d_gene: TRBD1; abundance: .; j_gene: TRBJ2-7; v_gene: TRBV5-1; CDR3aa: CASSLVQGTYEQYF; CDR3nt: TGCGCCAGCAGCTTGGTACAGGGGACCTACGAGCAGTACTTC
d_gene: .; abundance: once; j_gene: TRBJ2-7; v_gene: TRBV20-1; CDR3aa: CSATGLGGEYF; CDR3nt: TGCAGTGCTACGGGTCTAGGAGGAGAGTACTTC
d_gene: TRBD2; abundance: .; j_gene: TRBJ2-1; v_gene: TRBV5-1; CDR3aa: CASSFSGTAGLANNEQFF; CDR3nt: TGCGCCAGCAGCTTTTCCGGGACGGCGGGACTAGCGAACAATGAGCAGTTCTTC
d_gene: TRBD1; abundance: .; j_gene: TRBJ2-3; v_gene: TRBV5-4; CDR3aa: CASSSGQGVTDTQYF; CDR3nt: TGTGCCAGCAGCTCCGGACAGGGGGTGACAGATACGCAGTATTTT
d_gene: .; abundance: .; j_gene: TRBJ1-5; v_gene: TRBV28; CDR3aa: CATDRNSNQPQHF; CDR3nt: TGTGCCACCGATAGAAATAGCAATCAGCCCCAGCATTTT
d_gene: TRBD1; abundance: few; j_gene: TRBJ1-1; v_gene: TRBV6-1; CDR3aa: CASSRQGLMNTEAFF; CDR3nt: TGTGCCAGCAGTAGACAGGGGCTAATGAACACTGAAGCTTTCTTT
d_gene: TRBD1; abundance: few; j_gene: TRBJ1-2; v_gene: TRBV27; CDR3aa: CASSGTGGGGSFNGYTF; CDR3nt: TGTGCCAGCAGTGGGACAGGGGGCGGAGGTAGTTTTAATGGCTACACCTTC
d_gene: TRBD1; abundance: .; j_gene: TRBJ2-5; v_gene: TRBV5-1; CDR3aa: CASSLGDRVGETQYF; CDR3nt: TGCGCCAGCAGCTTGGGGGACAGGGTCGGGGAGACCCAGTACTTC
d_gene: TRBD2; abundance: .; j_gene: TRBJ2-5; v_gene: TRBV5-1; CDR3aa: CASSLAAREGGETQYF; CDR3nt: TGCGCCAGCAGCTTGGCCGCGCGGGAGGGCGGAGAGACCCAGTACTTC
d_gene: TRBD1; abundance: few; j_gene: TRBJ2-7; v_gene: TRBV25-1; CDR3aa: CASSERRDRGIAQYF; CDR3nt: TGTGCCAGCAGTGAACGGCGAGACAGGGGGATCGCGCAGTACTTC
d_gene: TRBD1; abundance: .; j_gene: TRBJ1-5; v_gene: TRBV6-1; CDR3aa: CASTLQGAGQPQHF; CDR3nt: TGTGCCAGCACCCTTCAGGGGGCGGGTCAGCCCCAGCATTTT
d_gene: .; abundance: .; j_gene: TRBJ1-6; v_gene: TRBV7-9; CDR3aa: CASSSSGGSSSYNSPLHF; CDR3nt: TGTGCCAGCAGCTCGTCGGGGGGGTCTAGCTCCTATAATTCACCCCTCCACTTT
d_gene: .; abundance: .; j_gene: TRBJ2-2; v_gene: TRBV7-7; CDR3aa: CASSFSSHTGELFF; CDR3nt: TGTGCTAGCAGCTTCTCCTCTCACACCGGGGAGCTGTTTTTT
d_gene: .; abundance: .; j_gene: TRBJ1-5; v_gene: TRBV4-2; CDR3aa: CASSQAPRDNDYSNQPQHF; CDR3nt: TGTGCCAGCAGCCAAGCTCCCCGGGATAACGACTATAGCAATCAGCCCCAGCATTTT
d_gene: .; abundance: .; j_gene: TRBJ2-1; v_gene: TRBV19; CDR3aa: CASRASLAIYNEQFF; CDR3nt: TGTGCCAGTAGAGCCAGTCTAGCGATTTACAATGAGCAGTTCTTC
d_gene: .; abundance: .; j_gene: TRBJ2-3; v_gene: TRBV5-1; CDR3aa: CASSLGTTDTQYF; CDR3nt: TGCGCCAGCAGCTTAGGGACAACAGATACGCAGTATTTT
d_gene: TRBD1; abundance: once; j_gene: TRBJ1-1; v_gene: TRBV28; CDR3aa: CASRPWTGENTEAFF; CDR3nt: TGTGCCAGCCGACCTTGGACAGGGGAGAACACTGAAGCTTTCTTT
d_gene: .; abundance: .; j_gene: TRBJ1-2; v_gene: TRBV25-1; CDR3aa: CASSVSVGQDGYTF; CDR3nt: TGTGCCAGCAGTGTATCTGTGGGACAAGACGGCTACACCTTC
d_gene: .; abundance: .; j_gene: TRBJ1-1; v_gene: TRBV5-1; CDR3aa: CASSLAGRNTEAFF; CDR3nt: TGCGCCAGCAGCTTAGCGGGGCGGAACACTGAAGCTTTCTTT
d_gene: TRBD2; abundance: .; j_gene: TRBJ2-3; v_gene: TRBV5-1; CDR3aa: CASSFPPTSPQYF; CDR3nt: TGCGCCAGCAGCTTTCCACCGACTAGCCCGCAGTATTTT
d_gene: .; abundance: once; j_gene: TRBJ1-1; v_gene: TRBV11-2; CDR3aa: CASSLVARKNTEAFF; CDR3nt: TGTGCCAGCAGCTTAGTGGCCAGAAAGAACACTGAAGCTTTCTTT
d_gene: .; abundance: .; j_gene: TRBJ1-1; v_gene: TRBV7-2; CDR3aa: CASSHIRGTEAFF; CDR3nt: TGTGCCAGCAGCCATATCCGGGGCACTGAAGCTTTCTTT
d_gene: TRBD1; abundance: .; j_gene: TRBJ1-2; v_gene: TRBV5-1; CDR3aa: CASSPEGTAYGYTF; CDR3nt: TGCGCCAGCAGCCCCGAAGGGACAGCTTATGGCTACACCTTC
d_gene: TRBD1; abundance: .; j_gene: TRBJ2-7; v_gene: TRBV7-9; CDR3aa: CASSSKGQGSHEQYF; CDR3nt: TGTGCCAGCAGCTCTAAGGGACAGGGGAGCCACGAGCAGTACTTC
d_gene: TRBD1; abundance: few; j_gene: TRBJ2-2; v_gene: TRBV6-1; CDR3aa: CASRTGNAGELFF; CDR3nt: TGTGCCAGCAGGACAGGGAACGCCGGGGAGCTGTTTTTT
d_gene: .; abundance: .; j_gene: TRBJ1-4; v_gene: TRBV30; CDR3aa: CAWSARLTATNEKLFF; CDR3nt: TGTGCCTGGAGTGCTCGCTTAACAGCAACTAATGAAAAACTGTTTTTT
d_gene: TRBD1; abundance: few; j_gene: TRBJ1-4; v_gene: TRBV6-1; CDR3aa: CASSYTGGNEKLFF; CDR3nt: TGTGCCAGCAGTTATACAGGGGGGAATGAAAAACTGTTTTTT